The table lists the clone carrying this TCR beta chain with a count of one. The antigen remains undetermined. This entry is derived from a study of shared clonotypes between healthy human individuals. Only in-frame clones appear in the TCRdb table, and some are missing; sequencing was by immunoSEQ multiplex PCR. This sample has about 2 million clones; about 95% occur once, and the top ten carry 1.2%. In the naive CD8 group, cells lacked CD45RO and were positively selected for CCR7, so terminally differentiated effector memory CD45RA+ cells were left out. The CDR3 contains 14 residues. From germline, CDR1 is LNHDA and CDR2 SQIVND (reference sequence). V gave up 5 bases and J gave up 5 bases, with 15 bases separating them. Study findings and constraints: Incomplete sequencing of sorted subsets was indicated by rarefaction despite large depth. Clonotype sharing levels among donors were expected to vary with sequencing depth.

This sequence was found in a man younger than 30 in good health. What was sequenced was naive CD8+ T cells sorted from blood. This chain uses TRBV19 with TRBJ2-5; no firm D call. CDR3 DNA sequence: TGTGCCAGTAGTCCTTCCGACTCTGCGGAGACCCAGTACTTC. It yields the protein CASSPSDSAETQYF.